These 28 T cell receptor beta chains share one sample of origin, sequenced in a study of cytomegalovirus exposure and HLA in healthy donors (dated by TCRdb to 2016 to 2017). The library was made by the immunoSEQ multiplex PCR assay. TCRdb took this table from immuneACCESS and kept in-frame rearrangements with V and J called. Such tables lack part of the clones; where checked against another copy, unresolved V genes explain under half of the gap, and the rest is unexplained. Here the sample has 57,000 or so clones; roughly 94% occur a single time. Approximately 2.5% of the sample rests with the top ten. Sequencing was performed on PBMCs. These receptor sequences come from a man younger than 30 in good health and CMV-seronegative.

The chain has TRBV7-2 and TRBJ2-7; D unresolved. CDR1 and CDR2 from the germline V gene are SGHTA and FQGNSA. This CDR3 is 15 amino acids long. Between the trimmed V and J ends, which lost 5 bases and 1 base, there was a span of 15 bases. CDR3 protein: CASSRWVGASYEQYF. DNA for the CDR3: TGTGCCAGCAGCCGGTGGGTGGGCGCTTCCTACGAGCAGTACTTC.

A single count supports this clone. The CDR3 sequence is CASSGDGSTNEKLFF. Written as DNA, the CDR3 is TGTGCCAGCAGCGGAGACGGTTCAACTAATGAAAAACTGTTTTTT. This chain joins TRBV5-8 and TRBJ1-4; D uncertain. The germline V gene has CDR1 SGHTS and CDR2 YDEGEE. V shed 4 bases and J shed 0 bases, with 10 bases lying between them. The CDR3 has 15 residues.

Of note for this clone: The CDR3 end shows no conserved phenylalanine or tryptophan, and so a read error is likely. The DNA is left out, because the CDR3 cannot be placed on it with certainty; the CDR3 is given as TCRdb lists it. The gene calls are TRBV12-5 and TRBJ1-1; the D segment call TRBD1 is taken from the table without a DNA check. From germline, CDR1 is LGHNT and CDR2 FRNRAP. The CDR3 length equals 11 residues, ends included. The CDR3 loop reads CASGFGRDRAL.

The J gene is TRBJ1-4, the V gene TRBV29-1, with 7 bases matching TRBD1. The CDR3 contains 14 residues. The V and J ends lost 6 bases and 3 bases, in that order; junction bases with no gene match: 7. Germline V gene lookup returns CDR1 SQVTM and CDR2 ANQGSEA. CDR3 sequence reads: CSVPTGEANEKLFF. DNA for the CDR3: TGCAGCGTGCCCACAGGGGAGGCTAATGAAAAACTGTTTTTT. Full variable domain (outside the CDR3, taken from reference TRBV29-1 and TRBJ1-4): SAVISQKPSRDICQRGTSLTIQCQVDSQVTMMFWYRQQPGQSLTLIATANQGSEATYESGFVIDKFPISRPNLTFSTLTVSNMSPEDSSIYLCSVPTGEANEKLFFGSGTQLSVL.

The CDR3 bases are TGCGCCAGCAGCCAAGATACTATTTACGCGGGCACTGAAGCTTTCTTT. Its translation: CASSQDTIYAGTEAFF. The chain employs TRBV4-1 and TRBJ1-1; D gene unclear. With 0 bases removed from V and 4 bases from J, the gap between germline ends came to 15 bases. This CDR3 region has 16 residues. The germline V gene has CDR1 MGHRA and CDR2 YSYEKL.

This sequence joins TRBV7-2 and TRBJ1-5, with D possibly matching TRBD1 (6 bases). Germline V gene lookup returns CDR1 SGHTA and CDR2 FQGNSA. This CDR3 is 15 amino acids long. V was shortened by 8 bases and J by 1 base, with 15 bases between the two germline ends. CDR3 sequence: CASDYRAASNQPQHF. The CDR3 bases are TGTGCCAGCGATTACAGGGCGGCGAGCAATCAGCCCCAGCATTTT.

The V call is TRBV4-2, the J call TRBJ2-1; 10 positions agree with TRBD2. The J segment lost 3 bases and the V segment lost 4 bases, leaving 6 bases of the junction unmatched. Germline V gene lookup returns CDR1 LGHNA and CDR2 YNFKEQ. The CDR3 has 16 residues. This chain's CDR3 is CASSLGGLADYNEQFF. The DNA for the CDR3 is TGTGCCAGCAGCCTCGGCGGACTAGCGGACTACAATGAGCAGTTCTTC.

This clone is a singleton in its sample. The chain has TRBV11-3 and TRBJ2-7; weak D call: TRBD2 (6 bases). With 5 bases removed from V and 2 bases from J, the gap between germline ends came to 16 bases. The germline gives CDR1 SGHNT, CDR2 YENEEA. This CDR3 has 15 amino acids. In DNA, the CDR3 is TGTGCCAGCAGCCTGGGACTCCAAAAACCCTACGAGCAGTACTTC. This translates into CASSLGLQKPYEQYF. Drawing the rest from reference TRBV11-3 and TRBJ2-7, the complete variable domain is EAGVVQSPRYKIIEKKQPVAFWCNPISGHNTLYWYLQNLGQGPELLIRYENEEAVDDSQLPKDRFSAERLKGVDSTLKIQPAELGDSAVYLCASSLGLQKPYEQYFGPGTRLTVT.

V usage is TRBV29-1 and J usage is TRBJ2-7, with 7 bases lining up with TRBD2. Germline CDR1 SQVTM, CDR2 ANQGSEA. The CDR3 is 14 residues long. With 7 bases clipped from V and 6 bases from J, the junction kept 15 bases outside the gene matches. This CDR3 is CSAGWGAGAGEQYF. In DNA, the CDR3 is TGCAGCGCTGGATGGGGTGCGGGAGCCGGCGAGCAGTACTTC.

The chain couples TRBV28 to TRBJ1-1; D might be TRBD1 (6 bases). The CDR3 is made up of 10 amino acids. Germline-derived CDR1 and CDR2 are MDHEN and SYDVKM. V dropped 8 bases and J dropped 11 bases, with 12 bases sitting between them. Written as DNA, the CDR3 is TGTGCCAGCGGGTCAAGGGGGGCTTTCTTT. This gives the protein CASGSRGAFF. Using reference TRBV28 and TRBJ1-1 for the parts outside the CDR3, the full variable domain is DVKVTQSSRYLVKRTGEKVFLECVQDMDHENMFWYRQDPGLGLRLIYFSYDVKMKEKGDIPEGYSVSREKKERFSLILESASTNQTSMYLCASGSRGAFFGQGTRLTVV.

This sequence joins TRBV27 and TRBJ2-3; TRBD1 matches at 7 bases. There are 16 residues in the CDR3. The germline gives CDR1 MNHEY, CDR2 SMNVEV (reference sequence). V lost 3 bases to trimming and J lost 3 bases; unmatched junction nucleotides: 9. The CDR3 sequence is CASSLVAGGRTDTQYF. The CDR3 region has the DNA TGTGCCAGCAGTTTGGTAGCAGGGGGTCGGACAGATACGCAGTATTTT.

This sequence joins TRBV6-6 and TRBJ2-1, with D perhaps matching TRBD1 (6 bases). CDR3 size: 15 residues. Deletions cut 0 bases from V and 3 bases from J, with 9 bases between. From germline, CDR1 is MNHNY and CDR2 SVGAGI (reference sequence). The CDR3 is CASSYSRGSYNEQFF. In DNA form, the CDR3 reads TGTGCCAGCAGTTACTCCAGGGGCAGCTACAATGAGCAGTTCTTC.

This clone was counted a single time. V gene TRBV28 combines with J gene TRBJ2-7, with D possibly being TRBD2 (5 bases). The V gene's germline CDR1 is MDHEN and CDR2 SYDVKM. CDR3 length: 14 residues. V lost 0 bases, J lost 3 bases, and 9 bases lay in between. This CDR3 is CASSLWEAGYEQYF. The CDR3, as DNA: TGTGCCAGCAGTTTATGGGAGGCAGGCTACGAGCAGTACTTC.

The gene calls are TRBV28 and TRBJ2-7, with 8 bases lining up with TRBD2. The CDR3 is 12 residues long. Trimming removed 7 bases from V and 5 bases from J; junction bases left unmatched: 4. Germline V gives CDR1 MDHEN, CDR2 SYDVKM. Here the CDR3 DNA reads TGTGCCAGCACGAATAGCGGGAACGAGCAGTACTTC. Amino acids: CASTNSGNEQYF.

This chain joins TRBV30 and TRBJ1-3, with D tentatively TRBD1 (5 bases). Germline V CDR1 and CDR2: GTSNPN, SVGIG (reference sequence). The CDR3 consists of 16 residues. Trimming took 0 bases from V and 0 from J, leaving 12 bases between them. CDR3 sequence: CAWSVVGRSSGNTIYF. The CDR3 region has the DNA TGTGCCTGGAGTGTAGTGGGGCGAAGCTCTGGAAACACCATATATTTT.

The chain employs TRBV28 and TRBJ2-1, with 10 bases identical to TRBD2. V gave up 7 bases and J gave up 8 bases; unmatched junction bases: 14. The CDR3 has 16 residues. Germline V gives CDR1 MDHEN, CDR2 SYDVKM. The CDR3 loop reads CASTSGASGSGDEQFF. The DNA for the CDR3 is TGTGCCAGCACCTCAGGAGCTAGCGGGAGTGGGGATGAGCAGTTCTTC.

V is TRBV18 and J is TRBJ2-2, with 8 bases aligning to TRBD2. The germline V gene has CDR1 KGHSH and CDR2 LQKENI. V lost 6 bases to trimming and J lost 4 bases; unmatched junction nucleotides: 10. The CDR3 has 16 amino acids. The CDR3 region has the DNA TGTGCCAGCTCCCAGCAGCGGGAGCGGAGCACCGGGGAGCTGTTTTTT. Amino acid sequence: CASSQQRERSTGELFF.

The chain couples TRBV4-3 to TRBJ2-1; perhaps TRBD2 as D (6 bases). The CDR3 loop spans 19 amino acids. In germline, CDR1 is LGHNA, CDR2 YSLEER. Trimming shortened V by 0 bases and J by 3 bases, and 21 bases separated the two germline ends. The CDR3 nucleotides read TGCGCCAGCAGCCAAGAGGCCCTGGAGGCGGGATTGGACTACAATGAGCAGTTCTTC. Amino acid sequence: CASSQEALEAGLDYNEQFF.

V usage is TRBV7-2 and J usage is TRBJ1-1, with 10 bases identical to TRBD1. CDR3 length equals 16 residues. The germline CDR1 and CDR2 sequences are SGHTA and FQGNSA. V trimming: 5 bases; J trimming: 5 bases; junction bases outside the gene matches: 11. The CDR3 sequence: CASSLQTGGAGTEAFF. CDR3 in DNA: TGTGCCAGCAGCCTCCAGACAGGGGGCGCGGGGACTGAAGCTTTCTTT.

V and J are TRBV6-5 and TRBJ1-2, with 7 positions matching TRBD1. J lost 4 bases, V lost 10 bases, and 9 bases had no gene match. The CDR3 is made up of 13 amino acids. Germline assignment: CDR1 MNHEY and CDR2 SVGAGI. This CDR3 reads CATRDSSIYGYTF. DNA of the CDR3: TGTGCCACCCGGGACAGCTCTATCTATGGCTACACCTTC.

The genes are TRBV19 and TRBJ1-1; D is unresolved. This CDR3 is 15 amino acids long. CDR1 LNHDA and CDR2 SQIVND come from the germline V gene (reference sequence). The ends were cut back, 1 base at V and 0 bases at J, with 9 bases in the middle. CDR3 nucleotide sequence: TGTGCCAGTAGTATAGTTGAGGGCGTGAACACTGAAGCTTTCTTT. Its protein product is CASSIVEGVNTEAFF.

The V gene is TRBV6-6, the J gene TRBJ2-7, with 7 nucleotides matching TRBD1. Germline lookup yields CDR1 MNHNY and CDR2 SVGAGI (reference sequence). This CDR3 has 14 amino acids. With V trimmed by 6 bases and J by 4 bases, 9 bases remained unmatched. CDR3 loop: CASRTGTDRYEQYF. CDR3 nucleotide sequence: TGTGCCAGCAGGACCGGGACGGACAGGTACGAGCAGTACTTC.

The rearrangement links TRBV2 to TRBJ2-7; the D gene is possibly TRBD1 (6 bases). Germline CDR1 is SNHLY and CDR2 is FYNNEI. V lost 4 bases and J 6 bases, leaving 10 bases between the germline ends. The CDR3 has 12 residues. The chain's CDR3 is CASSVQGTEQYF. The CDR3 DNA reads as TGTGCCAGCAGTGTCCAGGGGACCGAGCAGTACTTC.

The V and J genes are TRBV6-5 and TRBJ2-1; 7 nucleotides match TRBD2. This CDR3 comprises 15 residues. Per the germline V gene, CDR1 is MNHEY and CDR2 is SVGAGI. The V gene end was trimmed by 4 bases and the J gene end by 9 bases; junction bases not matched to a gene: 12. CDR3 protein: CASSFLREVGGEQFF. In DNA form, the CDR3 reads TGTGCCAGCAGTTTCCTTCGGGAGGTCGGCGGTGAGCAGTTCTTC.

The chain carries TRBV7-9 and TRBJ1-2; D call uncertain. This CDR3 is 12 amino acids long. Germline V gene sequence: CDR1 SEHNR, CDR2 FQNEAQ (reference sequence). The V and J ends lost 1 base and 4 bases respectively, with 4 bases between them. This CDR3 reads CASSLDSYGYTF. The DNA of the CDR3 is TGTGCCAGCAGCTTAGACAGCTATGGCTACACCTTC.

The chain carries TRBV9 and TRBJ2-7, with 9 bases fitting TRBD1. The CDR3 totals 14 residues. Trimming removed 2 bases from V and 3 bases from J; junction bases left unmatched: 3. Germline assignment: CDR1 SGDLS and CDR2 YYNGEE. This CDR3 is CASSVGQGFYEQYF. CDR3 DNA: TGTGCCAGCAGCGTGGGACAGGGTTTCTACGAGCAGTACTTC.

The chain recombines TRBV21-1 with TRBJ2-7; TRBD2, the D gene given by the table, was not confirmed from the DNA. TRBV21-1 is given as a pseudogene. CDR3 length: 16 residues. The CDR3 nucleotides read TGTGCCAGCAGCGGTCCCTTGGGCGGGAGGTCCTACGAGCAGTACTTC. Amino acids: CASSGPLGGRSYEQYF.

This clone has more than one count but fewer than ten. Other DNA sequences in this sample translate to the same CDR3. J is TRBJ1-2 and V is TRBV18; D uncertain. Trimming cost V 0 bases and J 4 bases, with 9 bases left between them. This CDR3 comprises 14 residues. Germline values: CDR1 KGHSH, CDR2 LQKENI. CDR3 residues: CASSPPGSPYGYTF. The CDR3 DNA reads as TGTGCCAGCTCACCACCGGGGAGCCCCTATGGCTACACCTTC. Supplemented by reference TRBV18 and TRBJ1-2, the full variable domain reads NAGVMQNPRHLVRRRGQEARLRCSPMKGHSHVYWYRQLPEEGLKFMVYLQKENIIDESGMPKERFSAEFPKEGPSILRIQQVVRGDSAAYFCASSPPGSPYGYTFGSGTRLTVV.